This is a list of T cell receptor beta chains from one sample in a study of T cells in Graves' hyperthyroidism and ophthalmopathy. TCRdb independently ran MiXCR on the multiplex PCR reads; one entry per CDR3 protein. Among some 440,000 distinct CDR3 sequences listed, 15% to 19% were seen once. The sequencing sample was made of blood. These receptors all come from a woman aged 18-35 years with Graves' hyperthyroidism. Each CDR3 is given without its conserved first and last residue.

len: 13; v_gene: TRBV5-5; j_gene: TRBJ2-1; CDR3aa: ASSLVGAYYNEQF
len: 11; v_gene: TRBV19; j_gene: TRBJ1-2; CDR3aa: ASSIRVDGGYT
len: 15; v_gene: TRBV7-2; j_gene: TRBJ2-5; CDR3aa: ASSATPGLAGKETQY
len: 10; v_gene: TRBV20-1; j_gene: TRBJ2-5; CDR3aa: SATGQGGTQY
len: 13; v_gene: TRBV2; j_gene: TRBJ1-5; CDR3aa: ASSEIGTENQPQH
len: 16; v_gene: TRBV28; j_gene: TRBJ1-1; CDR3aa: ASSLNIRDRLRGTEAF
len: 12; v_gene: TRBV6-2/TRBV6-3; j_gene: TRBJ1-3; CDR3aa: ASSYSDRGNTIY
len: 11; v_gene: TRBV20-1; j_gene: TRBJ2-3; CDR3aa: SARRGSLDTQY
len: 14; v_gene: TRBV5-1; j_gene: TRBJ2-2; CDR3aa: ASSRTMDTNTGELF
len: 12; v_gene: TRBV12-3/TRBV12-4; j_gene: TRBJ1-3; CDR3aa: ASRNMPPGNTIY
len: 13; v_gene: TRBV6-2/TRBV6-3; j_gene: TRBJ2-1; CDR3aa: ASSSRAGGRDEQF
len: 10; v_gene: TRBV19; j_gene: TRBJ1-1; CDR3aa: ASSLFDTEAF
len: 14; v_gene: TRBV5-1; j_gene: TRBJ2-1; CDR3aa: ASSLAPRGADNEQF
len: 14; v_gene: TRBV2; j_gene: TRBJ1-2; CDR3aa: ASSADRGSQNYGYT
len: 11; v_gene: TRBV7-2; j_gene: TRBJ2-1; CDR3aa: ASSLSRDRVPF